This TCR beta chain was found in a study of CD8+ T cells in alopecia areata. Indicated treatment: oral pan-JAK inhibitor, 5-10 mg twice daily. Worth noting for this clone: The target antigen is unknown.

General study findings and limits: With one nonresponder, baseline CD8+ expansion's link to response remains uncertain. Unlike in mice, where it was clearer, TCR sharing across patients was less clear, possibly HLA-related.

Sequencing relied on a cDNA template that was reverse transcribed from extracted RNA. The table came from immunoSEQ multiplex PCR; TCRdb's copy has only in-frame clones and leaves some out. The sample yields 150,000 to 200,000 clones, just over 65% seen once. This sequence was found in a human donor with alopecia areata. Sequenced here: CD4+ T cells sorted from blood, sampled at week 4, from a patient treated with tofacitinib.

CDR3 sequence reads: CASSRSSGAYNEQFF. The CDR3 DNA sequence: TGTGCCAGCAGCCGATCTAGCGGGGCATACAATGAGCAGTTCTTC. This rearrangement joins TRBV6-6 to TRBJ2-1, with 9 bases that match TRBD2. Germline V CDR1 and CDR2: MNHNY, SVGAGI (reference sequence). The ends lost 6 bases at V and 4 bases at J; junction bases unmatched: 7. The CDR3 runs 15 residues.